This is a list of T cell receptor beta chains from one sample in a study of cytomegalovirus exposure and HLA in healthy donors. Using immunoSEQ multiplex PCR, the repertoire was profiled, and TCRdb retains in-frame clones only, with some absent. Of approximately 150,000 clones listed, 75% are singletons. The source material was PBMCs. These receptors were obtained from a middle-aged man in good health and CMV-seronegative. The CDR3 runs from the conserved cysteine through the conserved F or W. D genes are given only for firm matches. Clone size is given for some rows only: seen once, a few or many times, or a class if the clone is expanded.

abundance: NA
j_gene: TRBJ1-4
v_gene: TRBV4-2
d_gene: TRBD1
CDR3aa: CASSVGQGNEKLFF
CDR3nt: TGTGCCAGCAGCGTGGGACAGGGGAATGAAAAACTGTTTTTT

abundance: few
j_gene: TRBJ1-3
v_gene: TRBV6-6
d_gene: TRBD1
CDR3aa: CASSTPLGGTDTIYF
CDR3nt: TGTGCCAGCAGTACCCCTCTAGGGGGCACGGACACCATATATTTT

abundance: NA
j_gene: TRBJ2-3
v_gene: TRBV29-1
d_gene: NA
CDR3aa: CSVDRDRSTDTQYF
CDR3nt: TGCAGCGTTGACCGGGATCGTAGCACAGATACGCAGTATTTT

abundance: NA
j_gene: TRBJ2-5
v_gene: TRBV11-3
d_gene: NA
CDR3aa: CASSSGDETQYF
CDR3nt: TGTGCCAGCAGCTCAGGGGACGAGACCCAGTACTTC

abundance: NA
j_gene: TRBJ2-7
v_gene: TRBV6-1
d_gene: NA
CDR3aa: CANGTVGYEQYF
CDR3nt: TGTGCCAACGGGACTGTCGGTTACGAGCAGTACTTC

abundance: NA
j_gene: TRBJ1-2
v_gene: TRBV5-1
d_gene: TRBD1
CDR3aa: CASSPIPGQGAGGYTF
CDR3nt: TGCGCCAGCAGCCCCATTCCGGGACAGGGGGCGGGTGGCTACACCTTC

abundance: NA
j_gene: TRBJ2-1
v_gene: TRBV11-2
d_gene: TRBD2
CDR3aa: CASSLGTSGSYNEQFF
CDR3nt: TGTGCCAGCAGCTTAGGGACTAGCGGCTCCTACAATGAGCAGTTCTTC

abundance: NA
j_gene: TRBJ1-1
v_gene: TRBV4-1
d_gene: NA
CDR3aa: CASTTWIGQRTEAFF
CDR3nt: TGCGCCAGCACCACTTGGATTGGACAGCGCACTGAAGCTTTCTTT

abundance: NA
j_gene: TRBJ1-2
v_gene: TRBV5-1
d_gene: NA
CDR3aa: CASRQQYGQYYGYTF
CDR3nt: TGCGCCAGCAGACAGCAATACGGACAGTACTATGGCTACACCTTC

abundance: NA
j_gene: TRBJ1-1
v_gene: TRBV28
d_gene: NA
CDR3aa: CASDSLNTEAFF
CDR3nt: TGTGCCAGTGACAGTCTGAACACTGAAGCTTTCTTT

abundance: NA
j_gene: TRBJ2-2
v_gene: TRBV7-2
d_gene: NA
CDR3aa: CASSSIGRRASGELFF
CDR3nt: TGTGCCAGCAGCTCTATTGGCAGGAGGGCCTCCGGGGAGCTGTTTTTT

abundance: NA
j_gene: TRBJ1-5
v_gene: TRBV28
d_gene: TRBD1
CDR3aa: CASSPGQNKFQPQHF
CDR3nt: TGTGCCAGCAGCCCGGGACAGAACAAATTTCAGCCCCAGCATTTT

abundance: NA
j_gene: TRBJ2-2
v_gene: TRBV19
d_gene: TRBD2
CDR3aa: CASRGGVRTGELFF
CDR3nt: TGTGCCAGCCGGGGGGGGGTTCGAACCGGGGAGCTGTTTTTT

abundance: NA
j_gene: TRBJ2-6
v_gene: TRBV27
d_gene: TRBD1
CDR3aa: CASSLRTGGVKAGANVLTF
CDR3nt: TGTGCCAGCAGTCTCCGGACAGGGGGCGTTAAGGCTGGGGCCAACGTCCTGACTTTC

abundance: NA
j_gene: TRBJ1-1
v_gene: TRBV2
d_gene: TRBD1
CDR3aa: CASTYGQGNTEAFF
CDR3nt: TGTGCCAGCACCTACGGACAGGGGAACACTGAAGCTTTCTTT

abundance: NA
j_gene: TRBJ2-5
v_gene: TRBV6-1
d_gene: TRBD1
CDR3aa: CASSGGTAQETQYF
CDR3nt: TGTGCCAGCAGTGGGGGGACAGCACAAGAGACCCAGTACTTC

abundance: NA
j_gene: TRBJ2-5
v_gene: TRBV5-5
d_gene: TRBD2
CDR3aa: CASRIAGGPPETQYF
CDR3nt: TGTGCCAGCAGGATAGCGGGGGGGCCCCCAGAGACCCAGTACTTC

abundance: NA
j_gene: TRBJ2-5
v_gene: TRBV13
d_gene: NA
CDR3aa: CASSLSLPLEQYF
CDR3nt: TGTGCCAGCAGCTTAAGTTTGCCCCTTGAGCAGTACTTC

abundance: NA
j_gene: TRBJ2-7
v_gene: TRBV5-1
d_gene: NA
CDR3aa: CASSLSQGTYEQYF
CDR3nt: TGCGCCAGCAGCTTGTCGCAGGGCACCTACGAGCAGTACTTC

abundance: NA
j_gene: TRBJ1-4
v_gene: TRBV19
d_gene: NA
CDR3aa: CASSFAKGEPNEKLFF
CDR3nt: TGTGCCAGTAGTTTTGCTAAAGGGGAACCTAATGAAAAACTGTTTTTT

abundance: NA
j_gene: TRBJ2-7
v_gene: TRBV14
d_gene: TRBD2
CDR3aa: CASSQSGRGSYEQYF
CDR3nt: TGTGCCAGCAGCCAGAGTGGGAGGGGATCCTACGAGCAGTACTTC

abundance: few
j_gene: TRBJ1-1
v_gene: TRBV5-1
d_gene: NA
CDR3aa: CASSHGTLIAGFMNTEAFF
CDR3nt: TGCGCCAGCAGCCATGGGACACTAATTGCCGGATTCATGAACACTGAAGCTTTCTTT

abundance: once
j_gene: TRBJ2-5
v_gene: TRBV28
d_gene: TRBD2
CDR3aa: CASSPGGAGETQYF
CDR3nt: TGTGCCAGCAGCCCCGGGGGGGCGGGGGAGACCCAGTACTTC

abundance: NA
j_gene: TRBJ1-5
v_gene: TRBV19
d_gene: TRBD1
CDR3aa: CASKGGDRGFQPQHF
CDR3nt: TGTGCCAGTAAAGGGGGGGACAGGGGTTTCCAGCCCCAGCATTTT

abundance: NA
j_gene: TRBJ1-5
v_gene: TRBV4-1
d_gene: NA
CDR3aa: CASSQAWAGSYQPQHF
CDR3nt: TGCGCCAGCAGCCAAGCGTGGGCGGGATCGTATCAGCCCCAGCATTTT

abundance: few
j_gene: TRBJ1-4
v_gene: TRBV5-1
d_gene: TRBD1
CDR3aa: CASSLTGASTTNEKLFF
CDR3nt: TGCGCCAGCAGCTTAACAGGGGCCTCAACAACTAATGAAAAACTGTTTTTT

abundance: NA
j_gene: TRBJ1-3
v_gene: TRBV6-5
d_gene: TRBD1
CDR3aa: CASRYDRVVGNTIYF
CDR3nt: TGTGCCAGCAGATACGACAGGGTGGTTGGAAACACCATATATTTT

abundance: NA
j_gene: TRBJ1-6
v_gene: TRBV6-1
d_gene: NA
CDR3aa: CASSAEQALRNSPLHF
CDR3nt: TGTGCCAGCAGTGCGGAACAGGCGCTAAGAAATTCACCCCTCCACTTT

abundance: once
j_gene: TRBJ1-2
v_gene: TRBV10-3
d_gene: NA
CDR3aa: CAISVGAGALSGYTF
CDR3nt: TGTGCCATCAGTGTAGGTGCAGGGGCGTTAAGTGGCTACACCTTC

abundance: once
j_gene: TRBJ2-3
v_gene: TRBV6-1
d_gene: TRBD1
CDR3aa: CASSASPDRSGRDTQYF
CDR3nt: TGTGCCAGCAGTGCCTCTCCGGACAGGTCAGGTCGGGATACGCAGTATTTT

abundance: NA
j_gene: TRBJ2-5
v_gene: TRBV9
d_gene: TRBD1
CDR3aa: CASSVEPQGEETQYF
CDR3nt: TGTGCCAGCAGCGTCGAGCCACAGGGGGAAGAGACCCAGTACTTC

abundance: NA
j_gene: TRBJ2-3
v_gene: TRBV7-9
d_gene: TRBD1
CDR3aa: CASSLGGTGVSDTQYF
CDR3nt: TGTGCCAGCAGCTTAGGGGGGACAGGGGTATCAGATACGCAGTATTTT

abundance: NA
j_gene: TRBJ1-6
v_gene: TRBV19
d_gene: NA
CDR3aa: CASSPGYSPLHF
CDR3nt: TGTGCCAGTAGCCCAGGGTATTCACCCCTCCACTTT

abundance: NA
j_gene: TRBJ1-1
v_gene: TRBV6-5
d_gene: NA
CDR3aa: CASRFARTADLEAFF
CDR3nt: TGTGCCAGCAGGTTCGCCCGGACAGCCGACCTTGAAGCTTTCTTT

abundance: few
j_gene: TRBJ1-2
v_gene: TRBV15
d_gene: NA
CDR3aa: CATSIVGAGYTF
CDR3nt: TGTGCCACCAGCATAGTGGGGGCCGGCTACACCTTC

abundance: NA
j_gene: TRBJ1-1
v_gene: TRBV19
d_gene: NA
CDR3aa: CASGVTAQGNTEAFF
CDR3nt: TGTGCCAGTGGAGTAACTGCACAGGGGAACACTGAAGCTTTCTTT

abundance: few
j_gene: TRBJ1-3
v_gene: TRBV27
d_gene: TRBD1
CDR3aa: CASSSRTGGSGNTIYF
CDR3nt: TGTGCCAGCAGTTCCCGGACAGGGGGCTCTGGAAACACCATATATTTT

abundance: NA
j_gene: TRBJ2-7
v_gene: TRBV6-5
d_gene: NA
CDR3aa: CASSLIGLGAYEQYF
CDR3nt: TGTGCCAGCAGCCTTATCGGCTTGGGCGCCTACGAGCAGTACTTC

abundance: once
j_gene: TRBJ1-4
v_gene: TRBV6-1
d_gene: NA
CDR3aa: CASRRNEKLFF
CDR3nt: TGTGCCAGCAGGAGGAACGAAAAACTGTTTTTT

abundance: NA
j_gene: TRBJ1-5
v_gene: TRBV6-1
d_gene: TRBD1
CDR3aa: CASSDRDRGRNQPQHF
CDR3nt: TGTGCCAGCAGTGACCGAGACAGGGGCCGCAATCAGCCCCAGCATTTT

abundance: NA
j_gene: TRBJ2-2
v_gene: TRBV4-3
d_gene: TRBD2
CDR3aa: CASSQPSGANTGELFF
CDR3nt: TGCGCCAGCAGCCAACCTAGCGGGGCGAACACCGGGGAGCTGTTTTTT